A selection of T cell receptor beta chains follows, all from one sample in a study of T cells in Graves' hyperthyroidism and ophthalmopathy. TCRdb analysed the multiplex PCR reads with MiXCR anew, one entry per CDR3 protein. The sample has roughly 700,000 distinct CDR3 sequences; 12% to 15% are singletons. The sample comprised blood. These receptors originate from a woman aged 18 to 35 with Graves' hyperthyroidism. Each CDR3 is given with its conserved first and last residue. The order of the fields is clone size, J gene, D gene, V gene, CDR3 protein, CDR3 DNA. The D gene is left open where the match is weak. A row's size may be missing; if present it is once, few, many or a size class.

few	TRBJ2-3	TRBD2	TRBV4-2	CASSQEWTSGRLDTQYF	TGTGCCAGCAGCCAAGAATGGACTAGCGGGAGATTGGATACGCAGTATTTT
-	TRBJ2-7	TRBD2	TRBV10-3	CAISPARLAGGPNREQYF	TGTGCCATCAGTCCCGCCCGCCTAGCGGGAGGGCCTAACCGAGAGCAGTACTTC
-	TRBJ2-1	-	TRBV19	CASSGTNNEQFF	TGTGCCAGTAGCGGGACAAACAATGAGCAGTTCTTC
many	TRBJ2-7	-	TRBV6-2/TRBV6-3	CASTRTSSGAPEQYF	TGTGCCAGCACTCGCACTAGCTCCGGAGCCCCCGAGCAGTACTTC
-	TRBJ2-5	-	TRBV9	CASSVSSAQETQYF	TGTGCCAGCAGCGTATCCAGCGCGCAGGAGACCCAGTACTTC
many	TRBJ2-3	TRBD2	TRBV11-2	CASSLEEAGGRDTQYF	TGTGCCAGCAGCTTAGAGGAAGCGGGAGGCAGAGATACGCAGTATTTT
-	TRBJ2-3	-	TRBV18	CASSRVVGVTDTQYF	TGTGCCAGCTCCCGGGTCGTCGGGGTAACAGATACGCAGTATTTT
few	TRBJ2-7	TRBD1	TRBV3-1	CASSQGSGTGGYEQYF	TGTGCCAGCAGCCAAGGATCGGGGACAGGGGGCTACGAGCAGTACTTC
many	TRBJ1-4	TRBD1	TRBV5-8	CASSQRTTGPAEKLFF	TGTGCCAGCAGCCAGAGAACGACAGGGCCGGCCGAAAAACTGTTTTTT
-	TRBJ1-1	TRBD1	TRBV4-2	CASSLIQGENTEAFF	TGTGCCAGCAGCCTAATACAGGGGGAAAACACTGAAGCTTTCTTT
few	TRBJ2-4	TRBD2	TRBV6-2/TRBV6-3	CASSYTIAGENIQYF	TGTGCCAGCAGTTACACCATAGCGGGGGAAAACATTCAGTACTTC
many	TRBJ2-3	-	TRBV27	CASSPPQLGTDTQYF	TGTGCCAGCAGTCCCCCACAGCTTGGCACAGATACGCAGTATTTT
many	TRBJ2-3	-	TRBV7-9	CASHDRPRGVRSSPTDTQYF	TGTGCCAGCCACGACAGGCCCCGGGGGGTGCGGTCCAGCCCCACAGATACGCAGTATTTT
few	TRBJ2-2	-	TRBV4-2	CASSPQMSDTGELFF	TGTGCCAGCAGCCCGCAGATGAGCGACACCGGGGAGCTGTTTTTT
many	TRBJ2-5	TRBD2	TRBV5-6	CASSLRTSGREETQYF	TGTGCCAGCAGCCTTAGGACTAGCGGGAGGGAAGAGACCCAGTACTTC
few	TRBJ1-6	-	TRBV11-3	CASSLDPGHNSPLHF	TGTGCCAGCAGCTTAGATCCGGGACACAATTCACCCCTCCACTTT
-	TRBJ1-3	-	TRBV7-3	CASSQGNTIYF	TGTGCCAGCAGCCAGGGAAACACCATATATTTT
many	TRBJ2-1	TRBD2	TRBV10-1	CASSELAGVPYNEQFF	TGCGCCAGCAGTGAGTTAGCGGGAGTTCCCTACAATGAGCAGTTCTTC
many	TRBJ2-2	-	TRBV13	CASSLTRGAGVETGELFF	TGTGCCAGCAGCCTCACCAGGGGGGCGGGAGTTGAGACCGGGGAGCTGTTTTTT
few	TRBJ2-2	TRBD2	TRBV11-2	CASSWGLAAGELFF	TGTGCCAGCAGCTGGGGACTAGCAGCCGGGGAGCTGTTTTTT
-	TRBJ2-7	-	TRBV5-4	CASSFQGDLRDEQYF	TGTGCCAGCAGCTTCCAGGGCGACCTACGCGACGAGCAGTACTTC
few	TRBJ1-6	-	TRBV28	CATKGGITYNSPLHF	TGTGCCACGAAAGGGGGGATCACCTATAATTCACCCCTCCACTTT
few	TRBJ1-1	-	TRBV18	CASSHLKDALGVAFF	TGTGCCAGCTCGCACCTGAAAGACGCCCTCGGAGTGGCTTTCTTT
-	TRBJ2-1	-	TRBV4-1	CASSQPGTSEQFF	TGCGCCAGCAGCCAACCTGGGACTTCGGAGCAGTTCTTC
-	TRBJ1-1	-	TRBV7-9	CASSPTLGPMNTEAFF	TGTGCCAGCAGCCCCACCCTGGGACCGATGAACACTGAAGCTTTCTTT
few	TRBJ2-7	-	TRBV4-1	CASSQEDSPFYEQYF	TGCGCCAGCAGCCAAGAGGACAGCCCATTCTACGAGCAGTACTTC
-	TRBJ2-7	-	TRBV16	CASSQSSRDGSEQYF	TGTGCCAGCAGCCAATCGTCGCGGGATGGCAGCGAGCAGTACTTC
once	TRBJ1-1	-	TRBV19	CASSIDVLGVNTEAFF	TGTGCCAGTAGTATAGATGTTCTAGGGGTGAACACTGAAGCTTTCTTT
-	TRBJ2-5	-	TRBV12-3/TRBV12-4	CASSLGGPRTQYF	TGTGCCAGCAGTTTGGGGGGACCCAGGACCCAGTACTTC
few	TRBJ1-1	-	TRBV6-1	CASSGLDSHTEAFF	TGTGCCAGCAGTGGACTCGACAGCCACACTGAAGCTTTCTTT
-	TRBJ2-2	TRBD1	TRBV24-1	CATSDAGGANTGELFF	TGTGCCACCAGTGATGCAGGGGGCGCGAACACCGGGGAGCTGTTTTTT
few	TRBJ1-5	-	TRBV6-1	CASSPPLGGRGESPQHF	TGTGCCAGCAGCCCTCCTTTGGGGGGCCGGGGTGAATCACCCCAGCATTTT
few	TRBJ2-5	-	TRBV9	CASSVDQGPRLLYF	TGTGCCAGCAGCGTAGATCAGGGACCCCGACTCCTGTACTTC
-	TRBJ2-4	TRBD2	TRBV27	CASSLDSSGLAKNIQYF	TGTGCCAGCAGTTTAGATTCTAGCGGGCTAGCCAAAAACATTCAGTACTTC
-	TRBJ1-6	-	TRBV2	CASSDRRENSPLHF	TGTGCCAGCAGTGATCGCAGAGAAAATTCACCCCTCCACTTT
-	TRBJ2-2	TRBD2	TRBV24-1	CATSDGAGGPITGELFF	TGTGCCACCAGTGATGGAGCGGGAGGGCCGATTACCGGGGAGCTGTTTTTT
many	TRBJ2-2	-	TRBV30	CAWSVQSGFPAGELFF	TGTGCCTGGAGTGTACAGTCGGGTTTTCCGGCCGGGGAGCTGTTTTTT
-	TRBJ1-1	TRBD1	TRBV9	CASSPRDRATNTEAFF	TGTGCCAGCAGCCCTCGGGACAGGGCTACGAACACTGAAGCTTTCTTT
-	TRBJ2-5	-	TRBV7-2	CASSPWGMGETQYF	TGTGCCAGCAGCCCCTGGGGGATGGGGGAGACCCAGTACTTC
many	TRBJ2-5	TRBD2	TRBV18	CASSPGGLAGEETQYF	TGTGCCAGCTCACCGGGGGGACTAGCGGGAGAGGAGACCCAGTACTTC
-	TRBJ1-1	TRBD1	TRBV15	CATSSPRDSMNTEAFF	TGTGCCACCAGCAGTCCCAGGGACAGTATGAACACTGAAGCTTTCTTT